The T cell receptor beta chain under discussion was sequenced for a study of response to subunit inactivated influenza vaccine. On this clonotype itself: Its antigen is currently unknown.

Overall study findings and caveats: The authors proposed limited new T cell recruitment per seasonal influenza vaccination.

TCRdb reanalysed the RT-PCR reads using MiXCR and keeps one entry per CDR3 protein. The profile shows fewer than 700,000 distinct CDR3 sequences, 10% to 15% of them singletons. Trimming left V 4 bases short and J 5 bases short, with 16 bases between. The germline V gene has CDR1 SGHRS and CDR2 YFSETQ. CDR3 length: 15 residues. Specimen: PBMCs from blood, collected roughly 47 days after vaccination. The TCR originated in a man aged 50-59 years who received an inactivated influenza vaccine. The chain joins TRBV5-1 to TRBJ1-5, with D perhaps matching TRBD1 (6 bases). In DNA form, the CDR3 reads TGCGCCAGCAGCCCCCTGGACAGCCGAGATCAGCCCCAGCATTTT. This sequence encodes CASSPLDSRDQPQHF.